The next 10 T cell receptor beta chains were all read from a single sample in a study. Using its own MiXCR run on the 5' RACE reads, TCRdb lists one record per CDR3 protein. Of more than 40,000 distinct CDR3 sequences in the sample, 29% are singletons; the top ten hold 3.5% to 4%. Sequencing was performed on memory CD4+ T cells sorted from a lymph node. Subset here: memory CD4+ T cells, CD4+CD45RO+CD25-. The receptor set was obtained from a female donor with breast cancer.

The rearrangement uses TRBV5-1 and TRBJ2-3; TRBD2 matches 10 bases. The CDR3 sequence is 17 residues long. Losses at the gene ends were 6 bases for V and 2 bases for J; bases not matched to a gene: 12. In germline, CDR1 is SGHRS, CDR2 YFSETQ. CDR3 amino acids: CASTRAVAGGFTDTQYF. The CDR3 nucleotides are TGCGCCAGCACTCGGGCGGTAGCGGGGGGCTTCACAGATACGCAGTATTTT. Combining the CDR3 with reference TRBV5-1 and TRBJ2-3 gives the whole variable domain KAGVTQTPRYLIKTRGQQVTLSCSPISGHRSVSWYQQTPGQGLQFLFEYFSETQRNKGNFPGRFSGRQFSNSRSEMNVSTLELGDSALYLCASTRAVAGGFTDTQYFGPGTRLTVL.

This clonotype was counted once. This chain joins TRBV5-1 and TRBJ2-7, with unresolved D. Looked up from germline, CDR1 is SGHRS and CDR2 is YFSETQ. Trimming cost V 0 bases and J 1 base, with 17 bases left between them. The CDR3 totals 17 residues. The CDR3 coding sequence is TGCGCCAGCAGCTTGGCGGTCTCGACTGGTCAATCCTACGAGCAGTACTTC. This sequence encodes CASSLAVSTGQSYEQYF.

This clonotype was counted a few times. This chain joins TRBV6-5 and TRBJ2-1; D may be TRBD2 (7 bases). The CDR3 is 14 amino acids. Germline V CDR1 and CDR2: MNHEY, SVGAGI. Trimming removed 0 bases from V and 10 bases from J, with 13 bases in between. The DNA of the CDR3 is TGTGCCAGCAGTTACTCGGAGGGGGGGCGCGAGCAGTTCTTC. Translation: CASSYSEGGREQFF.

The CDR3 loop is CASSEQGTYNEQFF. The CDR3 nucleotides are TGTGCCAGCAGTGAGCAGGGCACCTACAATGAGCAGTTCTTC. The rearrangement uses TRBV6-1 and TRBJ2-1; possibly TRBD1 for D (5 bases). The CDR3 has 14 residues. The V gene's germline CDR1 is MNHNS and CDR2 SASEGT. With 3 bases removed from V and 2 bases from J, the gap between germline ends came to 8 bases.

The table lists this clonotype with a count of one. J is TRBJ1-1 and V is TRBV7-6; TRBD1 might be the D (6 bases). Trimming pared 2 bases from V and 3 bases from J, leaving 13 bases between. Germline V gene sequence: CDR1 SGHVS, CDR2 FNYEAQ. This CDR3 spans 15 amino acids. CDR3 protein: CASSLRRGPHTEAFF. For the CDR3, the DNA is TGTGCCAGCAGCTTACGTCGGGGGCCTCACACTGAAGCTTTCTTT.

The rearrangement links TRBV18 to TRBJ2-7; possible D gene TRBD1, 5 bases. Germline V gives CDR1 KGHSH, CDR2 LQKENI. Between the trimmed V and J ends, which lost 5 bases and 2 bases, there was a span of 10 bases. CDR3 length: 13 residues. The CDR3 DNA reads as TGTGCCAGCTCAACAGGAGTACCCTACGAGCAGTACTTC. This encodes CASSTGVPYEQYF. The full variable domain, in which reference TRBV18 and TRBJ2-7 provide the parts outside the CDR3, is NAGVMQNPRHLVRRRGQEARLRCSPMKGHSHVYWYRQLPEEGLKFMVYLQKENIIDESGMPKERFSAEFPKEGPSILRIQQVVRGDSAAYFCASSTGVPYEQYFGPGTRLTVT.

The CDR3 nucleotides read TGTGCCAGCACCCCAACTAGCGGGTTTTCCTACGAGCAGTACTTC. This translates into CASTPTSGFSYEQYF. The chain carries TRBV6-2 or TRBV6-3 and TRBJ2-7, with 9 nucleotides matching TRBD2. Germline loops: CDR1 MNHEY, CDR2 SVGEGT. V dropped 7 bases and J dropped 1; count of bases not matched to a gene: 8. The CDR3 spans 15 residues.

The chain links TRBV12-3 or TRBV12-4 to TRBJ1-1, with a weak D call TRBD1 (6 bases). The CDR3 contains 14 residues. V was cut by 6 bases and J by 3 bases, with 14 bases left in between. The CDR3 DNA is TGTGCCAGCAGCCGTCAAACAGGGCACACTGAAGCTTTCTTT. Amino acid sequence: CASSRQTGHTEAFF.

This clonotype was seen a handful of times. This sequence joins TRBV6-6 and TRBJ2-5; D is uncertain. CDR1 and CDR2 (germline): MNHNY, SVGAGI (reference sequence). Trimming took 6 bases from V and 5 from J, leaving 10 bases between them. This CDR3 has 12 amino acids. The CDR3 nucleotides read TGTGCCAGCAGCCAATCCGGGGAGACCCAGTACTTC. Translation gives CASSQSGETQYF.

This clonotype was counted many times. V and J are TRBV5-1 and TRBJ2-1; D is possibly TRBD1 or TRBD2 (5 bases each). The CDR3 totals 14 residues. Between the trimmed V and J ends, which lost 2 bases and 9 bases, there was a span of 15 bases. Per germline, CDR1 SGHRS and CDR2 YFSETQ. CDR3 bases: TGCGCCAGCAGCTTTGGGGACCTAGTACGTGAGCAGTTCTTC. Translating it yields CASSFGDLVREQFF. Complete variable domain (other parts from reference TRBV5-1 and TRBJ2-1): KAGVTQTPRYLIKTRGQQVTLSCSPISGHRSVSWYQQTPGQGLQFLFEYFSETQRNKGNFPGRFSGRQFSNSRSEMNVSTLELGDSALYLCASSFGDLVREQFFGPGTRLTVL.